A single sample is the source of the 18 T cell receptor beta chains below, sequenced in a study of T cells in Graves' hyperthyroidism and ophthalmopathy. Amplified regions were TCR beta CDR3 sequences from RNA transcripts. The TCR CDR3 first-round RT-PCR relied on the HTBI primer set. TCRdb processed the multiplex PCR reads anew with MiXCR; each CDR3 protein has one entry. Of about 640,000 distinct CDR3 sequences in the sample, 45% are singletons; the top ten hold less than 8.5%. Sample: peripheral blood or thyroid tissue (not recorded which). Receptors were obtained from an adult man with Graves' disease, either hyperthyroidism or ophthalmopathy (not recorded which).

This chain joins TRBV6-1 and TRBJ2-7; the match to TRBD2 covers 12 bases. The CDR3 sequence is 15 residues long. J gave up 2 bases and V 5 bases, and 4 bases lay outside the gene matches. Germline V gene sequence: CDR1 MNHNS, CDR2 SASEGT. As DNA, the CDR3 is TGTGCCAGCAGTCGACTAGCGGGAGCCACCTACGAGCAGTACTTC. Translating it yields CASSRLAGATYEQYF.

A remark on this clonotype: A read error may explain this, as a much larger clone is one base away. The chain links TRBV29-1 to TRBJ1-2; tentative D call: TRBD1 (5 bases). Germline assignment: CDR1 SQVTM and CDR2 ANQGSEA. There are 12 residues in the CDR3. CDR3 region: CGVGVTNYGYTF. The CDR3 DNA reads TGCGGCGTAGGGGTGACTAACTATGGCTACACCTTC. Based on the CDR3 plus reference TRBV29-1 and TRBJ1-2, the full variable domain is SAVISQKPSRDICQRGTSLTIQCQVDSQVTMMFWYRQQPGQSLTLIATANQGSEATYESGFVIDKFPISRPNLTFSTLTVSNMSPEDSSIYLCGVGVTNYGYTFGSGTRLTVV.

The chain links TRBV25-1 to TRBJ2-7; 9 nucleotides agree with TRBD2. Germline trimming cut 5 bases from V and 0 bases from J; bases unmatched to any gene: 5. The germline CDR1 and CDR2 sequences are MGHDK and SYGVNS. The CDR3 extends over 15 amino acids. The CDR3, as DNA: TGTGCCAGCAGTTCGAGCGGGGGGTACTCCTACGAGCAGTACTTC. It encodes CASSSSGGYSYEQYF.

A note on this clonotype: A junction boundary mismatches the germline segment, possibly from a read error. The chain recombines TRBV7-9 with TRBJ2-7, with 7 bases matching TRBD2. This CDR3 comprises 14 residues. CDR1 and CDR2 from the germline V gene are SEHNR and FQNEAQ (reference sequence). The CDR3 DNA is TGTGCCATCCTGACTAGCCTTAACACCGGGGAGCTGTACTTC. It is translated as CAILTSLNTGELYF.

This clonotype was counted many times. Here the CDR3 reads CASSWTDSYGYTF. CDR3 nucleotide sequence: TGTGCCAGCAGTTGGACAGATAGCTATGGCTACACCTTC. The rearrangement joins TRBV2 to TRBJ1-2; TRBD1 is a possible D gene (6 bases). The CDR3 is 13 residues long. V was shortened by 5 bases and J by 4 bases, with 11 bases between the two germline ends. Germline lookup yields CDR1 SNHLY and CDR2 FYNNEI. The full variable domain, rest sourced from reference TRBV2 and TRBJ1-2, is EPEVTQTPSHQVTQMGQEVILRCVPISNHLYFYWYRQILGQKVEFLVSFYNNEISEKSEIFDDQFSVERPDGSNFTLKIRSTKLEDSAMYFCASSWTDSYGYTFGSGTRLTVV.

The chain couples TRBV7-2 to TRBJ1-2; D remains ambiguous. Trimming shortened V by 6 bases and J by 6 bases, and 14 bases separated the two germline ends. The CDR3 totals 13 residues. Germline V gene sequence: CDR1 SGHTA, CDR2 FQGNSA. In nucleotides, the CDR3 is TGTGCCAGCAGTTATCCGACGGGAGATGGCTACACCTTC. Its translation: CASSYPTGDGYTF.

The chain is built from TRBV9 and TRBJ2-7, with TRBD2 identical over 11 bases. Trimming removed 3 bases from V and 9 bases from J; junction bases left unmatched: 8. The CDR3 runs to 14 residues. From germline, CDR1 is SGDLS and CDR2 YYNGEE. Here the CDR3 reads CASSGGTSGAGQYF. As DNA, the CDR3 is TGTGCCAGCAGCGGCGGGACTAGCGGCGCAGGGCAGTACTTC.

The V call is TRBV5-1, the J call TRBJ1-2; a weak D match, TRBD1 (5 bases). Germline V gene data show CDR1 as SGHRS and CDR2 as YFSETQ. The CDR3 has 14 amino acids. Trimming took off 3 bases at V and 4 bases at J, with 13 bases between the two ends. The CDR3 sequence: CASSSSGTPYGYTF. Written as DNA, the CDR3 is TGCGCCAGCAGCTCTTCCGGGACTCCCTATGGCTACACCTTC. Looking up the rest from reference TRBV5-1 and TRBJ1-2 gives the full variable domain: KAGVTQTPRYLIKTRGQQVTLSCSPISGHRSVSWYQQTPGQGLQFLFEYFSETQRNKGNFPGRFSGRQFSNSRSEMNVSTLELGDSALYLCASSSSGTPYGYTFGSGTRLTVV.

The J gene is TRBJ1-1, the V gene TRBV2; 8 bases match TRBD1. CDR1 and CDR2 (germline): SNHLY, FYNNEI. The CDR3 consists of 16 residues. V gave up 10 bases and J gave up 4 bases; unmatched junction bases: 17. Here the CDR3 reads CATVDRVRGIGTEAFF. The CDR3 coding sequence is TGTGCCACCGTGGACAGGGTGCGGGGGATAGGCACTGAAGCTTTCTTT. The full variable domain, rest sourced from reference TRBV2 and TRBJ1-1, is EPEVTQTPSHQVTQMGQEVILRCVPISNHLYFYWYRQILGQKVEFLVSFYNNEISEKSEIFDDQFSVERPDGSNFTLKIRSTKLEDSAMYFCATVDRVRGIGTEAFFGQGTRLTVV.

This clonotype was seen only a few times. The chain is built from TRBV19 and TRBJ1-1; D not certain. Trimming took 5 bases from V and 1 from J, leaving 8 bases between them. This CDR3 comprises 13 residues. Germline V gene data show CDR1 as LNHDA and CDR2 as SQIVND (reference sequence). CDR3 coding DNA: TGTGCCAGTAGTTACCAGAGGAACACTGAAGCTTTCTTT. This translates into CASSYQRNTEAFF.

The chain has TRBV5-1 and TRBJ1-1, with TRBD1 as a possible D gene (5 bases). Germline CDR1 reads SGHRS; CDR2 reads YFSETQ. Deletions cut 1 base from V and 5 bases from J, with 12 bases between. The CDR3 runs to 14 residues. CDR3 sequence (DNA): TGCGCCAGCAGCTTGTCAGGGTCTGGAACTGAAGCTTTCTTT. Amino acids: CASSLSGSGTEAFF.

The chain is built from TRBV29-1 and TRBJ2-7; unclear D gene. This CDR3 spans 12 amino acids. V was shortened by 4 bases and J by 2 bases, with 9 bases between the two germline ends. The germline V gene encodes CDR1 SQVTM and CDR2 ANQGSEA. CDR3 DNA sequence: TGCAGCGTTGGCCAGGTTCCCTACGAGCAGTACTTC. Its translation: CSVGQVPYEQYF.

In its sample, this clonotype was seen many times. The gene calls are TRBV29-1 and TRBJ1-1; D might be TRBD1 (6 bases). The V end lost 4 bases, the J end lost 3 bases, and 12 bases lay between the germline ends. CDR3 length equals 13 residues. Germline CDR1 is SQVTM and CDR2 is ANQGSEA. The CDR3 bases are TGCAGCGTTGTGGTCAGGGGAGACACTGAAGCTTTCTTT. Its protein product is CSVVVRGDTEAFF.

The V and J genes are TRBV2 and TRBJ1-4; possibly TRBD1 for D (6 bases). Germline V gene lookup returns CDR1 SNHLY and CDR2 FYNNEI. V lost 3 bases to trimming and J lost 7 bases, with 18 bases between them. There are 16 residues in the CDR3. CDR3: CASSDRGGFVGEKLFF. Written as DNA, the CDR3 is TGTGCCAGCAGTGACAGGGGAGGCTTCGTTGGTGAAAAACTGTTTTTT.

This clonotype was observed at least ten times. This CDR3 reads CASSPGRRVYGYTF. The CDR3 DNA reads TGTGCCAGCAGCCCGGGACGTCGAGTCTATGGCTACACCTTC. The chain uses TRBV7-9 and TRBJ1-2; D possibly corresponds to TRBD1 (5 bases). The CDR3 is 14 residues long. V shed 5 bases and J shed 4 bases, with 14 bases lying between them. Germline loops: CDR1 SEHNR, CDR2 FQNEAQ (reference sequence).

This clonotype turned up a few times. CDR3 residues: CASSTSGGSEQYF. Here the CDR3 DNA reads TGTGCCAGCAGCACTAGCGGGGGTTCCGAGCAGTACTTC. The chain employs TRBV7-9 and TRBJ2-7; 11 bases agree with TRBD2. From germline, CDR1 is SEHNR and CDR2 FQNEAQ (reference sequence). The CDR3 spans 13 residues. V lost 5 bases to trimming and J lost 6 bases; unmatched junction nucleotides: 3.

This clonotype was seen more than once but under ten times. One end of the junction does not line up with germline, which may come from a read error. V gene TRBV7-9 combines with J gene TRBJ1-3; D ambiguous. Germline lookup yields CDR1 SEHNR and CDR2 FQNEAQ (reference sequence). The CDR3 totals 16 residues. This CDR3 reads CASSQPPGPGGNTIYF. The CDR3 DNA sequence: TGCGCCAGCAGCCAACCCCCTGGGCCAGGTGGAAACACCATATATTTT.

This clonotype is a singleton in its sample. V usage is TRBV20-1 and J usage is TRBJ1-6; 7 bases match TRBD1. Germline V CDR1 and CDR2: DFQATT, SNEGSKA (reference sequence). With V trimmed by 6 bases and J by 13 bases, 18 bases remained unmatched. The CDR3 runs 15 residues. The CDR3 loop is CSAKTGLRDNQPLHF. CDR3 DNA: TGCAGTGCGAAGACAGGGTTGAGGGACAATCAGCCCCTCCACTTT.